This TCR beta chain came from a study of CD8 T cells in Susac syndrome. The CDR3 has 14 amino acids. The V gene lost 2 bases and the J gene lost 2 bases, with 10 bases spanning the gap. Germline V lookup: CDR1 MGHRA, CDR2 YSYEKL. With random hexamers, roughly 0.5 to 1 ug RNA was reverse transcribed. Across 54 Vbeta and 13 Jbeta, TCR beta CDR3 was amplified with immunoSEQ multiplex PCR. TCRdb reprocessed the immunoSEQ multiplex PCR reads via MiXCR and lists one record per CDR3 protein. The data hold 170,000 or so distinct CDR3 sequences, with approximately 95% observed a single time. TCR beta sequencing covered blood CD8+ and CD4+ T cells. Negative magnetic isolation gave CD8+ and CD4+ cells; FACS enriched CD8+ TEMRA.

The sequenced sample consisted of CD8+ T cells from PBMCs. The chain joins TRBV4-1 to TRBJ2-7; no firm D call. This TCR came from a human donor with multiple sclerosis. In DNA, the CDR3 is TGCGCCAGCAGCCAAAGCTTCCAGGCCTACGAGCAGTACTTC. Translation: CASSQSFQAYEQYF.